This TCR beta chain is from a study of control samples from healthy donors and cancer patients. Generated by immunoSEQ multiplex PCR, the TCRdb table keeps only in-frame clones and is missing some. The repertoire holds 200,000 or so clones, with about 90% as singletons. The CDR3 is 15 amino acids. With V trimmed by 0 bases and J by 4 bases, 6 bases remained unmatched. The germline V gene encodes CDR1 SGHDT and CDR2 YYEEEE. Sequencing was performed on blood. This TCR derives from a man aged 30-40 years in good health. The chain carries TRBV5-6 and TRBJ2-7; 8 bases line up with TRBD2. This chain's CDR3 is CASSLGPGGQYEQYF. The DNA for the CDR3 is TGTGCCAGCAGCTTGGGGCCGGGGGGGCAGTACGAGCAGTACTTC.